This is a list of T cell receptor beta chains from one sample in a study of blood T cell repertoires in COVID-19. Assay used: immunoSEQ multiplex PCR; TCRdb lists only in-frame clones, some missing. The sample includes approximately 250,000 clones, around 89% seen only once; the top ten take roughly 1.2%. The sequencing sample was made of PBMCs or T cells enriched from blood (not recorded which). The receptors stem from a middle-aged woman with acute COVID-19. Each CDR3 is given with its conserved first and last residue. The D gene is left open where the match is weak. The size entry is marked missing in some rows and otherwise reads once, few, many or a size class.

abundance: NA; d_gene: NA; v_gene: TRBV19; j_gene: TRBJ1-5; CDR3nt: TGTGCCAGTAGTAGTGAGGAAAATCAGCCCCAGCATTTT; CDR3aa: CASSSEENQPQHF
abundance: few; d_gene: TRBD2; v_gene: TRBV7-9; j_gene: TRBJ2-1; CDR3nt: TGTGCCAGCAGTCTTGGGAGGGGCCTTTTCTATGAGCAGTTCTTC; CDR3aa: CASSLGRGLFYEQFF
abundance: NA; d_gene: NA; v_gene: TRBV7-8; j_gene: TRBJ2-1; CDR3nt: TGTGCCAGCAGCTTAACAGGGAATGAGCAGTTCTTC; CDR3aa: CASSLTGNEQFF
abundance: NA; d_gene: TRBD1; v_gene: TRBV25-1; j_gene: TRBJ1-5; CDR3nt: TGTGCCAGCAGTGAATCCATGGGACAGGGGTCAAATCAGCCCCAGCATTTT; CDR3aa: CASSESMGQGSNQPQHF
abundance: NA; d_gene: TRBD1; v_gene: TRBV24-1; j_gene: TRBJ1-2; CDR3nt: TGTGCCACCAGTGATCCCCGGGACAGAGTCTATGGCTACACCTTC; CDR3aa: CATSDPRDRVYGYTF
abundance: NA; d_gene: TRBD1; v_gene: TRBV6-2/TRBV6-3; j_gene: TRBJ1-4; CDR3nt: TGTGCCAGCAGCTTCGGGACAGACCAGTTCTATCTTGCAACTAATGAAAAACTGTTTTTT; CDR3aa: CASSFGTDQFYLATNEKLFF
abundance: NA; d_gene: NA; v_gene: TRBV19; j_gene: TRBJ1-2; CDR3nt: TGTGCCAGTAGTCCGGGGGGCGCCAACTATGGCTACACCTTC; CDR3aa: CASSPGGANYGYTF
abundance: NA; d_gene: NA; v_gene: TRBV5-4; j_gene: TRBJ1-5; CDR3nt: TGTGCCAGCAGCCGGGGGGGGGAAGGCCAGCCCCAGCATTTT; CDR3aa: CASSRGGEGQPQHF
abundance: NA; d_gene: TRBD1; v_gene: TRBV7-6; j_gene: TRBJ2-2; CDR3nt: TGTGCCAGCAGCTCCCCACAGGGGGCCCCCACCGGGGAGCTGTTTTTT; CDR3aa: CASSSPQGAPTGELFF
abundance: NA; d_gene: TRBD2; v_gene: TRBV7-9; j_gene: TRBJ2-5; CDR3nt: TGTGCCAGCAGCCGGACGACTAGCGGGAGAGGGGCCCAGTACTTC; CDR3aa: CASSRTTSGRGAQYF
abundance: NA; d_gene: TRBD1; v_gene: TRBV3-1/TRBV3-2; j_gene: TRBJ2-1; CDR3nt: TGTGCCAGCAGCCCTTCACAGGGGATACACAATGAGCAGTTCTTC; CDR3aa: CASSPSQGIHNEQFF
abundance: NA; d_gene: NA; v_gene: TRBV6-5; j_gene: TRBJ2-7; CDR3nt: TGTGCCAGCAGGATCACAGGGAGATACGAGCAGTACTTC; CDR3aa: CASRITGRYEQYF
abundance: NA; d_gene: TRBD2; v_gene: TRBV7-6; j_gene: TRBJ2-3; CDR3nt: TGTGCCAGCAGCTTAAGCGGGAGGGCCCCTAGCACAGATACGCAGTATTTT; CDR3aa: CASSLSGRAPSTDTQYF
abundance: NA; d_gene: TRBD1; v_gene: TRBV3-1/TRBV3-2; j_gene: TRBJ2-1; CDR3nt: TGTGCCAGCAGCCAAGATTTCGGGACAGGGGGCTGGAATGAGCAGTTCTTC; CDR3aa: CASSQDFGTGGWNEQFF
abundance: NA; d_gene: NA; v_gene: TRBV11-3; j_gene: TRBJ1-1; CDR3nt: TGTGCCAGCAACCTCAGGGGCCCGAACACTGAAGCTTTCTTT; CDR3aa: CASNLRGPNTEAFF
abundance: NA; d_gene: TRBD1; v_gene: TRBV28; j_gene: TRBJ1-2; CDR3nt: TGTGCCAGCAGTTACCGGGACAGGGTTTATGGCTACACCTTC; CDR3aa: CASSYRDRVYGYTF
abundance: NA; d_gene: NA; v_gene: TRBV5-1; j_gene: TRBJ2-7; CDR3nt: TGCGCCAGCAGCTTATCCCCGCAGGAAGGTAACGAGCAGTACTTC; CDR3aa: CASSLSPQEGNEQYF
abundance: NA; d_gene: TRBD1; v_gene: TRBV24-1; j_gene: TRBJ1-4; CDR3nt: TGTGCCACCAGTGATGCACAGGGGGGGCCTGAAAAACTGTTTTTT; CDR3aa: CATSDAQGGPEKLFF
abundance: few; d_gene: NA; v_gene: TRBV6-5; j_gene: TRBJ1-1; CDR3nt: TGTGCCAGCATCCGAACGGGGAACACTGAAGCTTTCTTT; CDR3aa: CASIRTGNTEAFF
abundance: NA; d_gene: TRBD1; v_gene: TRBV10-3; j_gene: TRBJ1-6; CDR3nt: TGTGCCATCAGTGAGACAGGGGTCGATTCACCCCTCCACTTT; CDR3aa: CAISETGVDSPLHF
abundance: NA; d_gene: TRBD2; v_gene: TRBV11-2; j_gene: TRBJ2-1; CDR3nt: TGTGCCAGCAGCTTAGAGACTAGCGGGAGGAGGGGGAATGAGCAGTTCTTC; CDR3aa: CASSLETSGRRGNEQFF
abundance: NA; d_gene: NA; v_gene: TRBV5-5; j_gene: TRBJ1-2; CDR3nt: TGTGCCAGCAGCTTGAGCGCCATCCCCCACGGATACTATGGCTACACCTTC; CDR3aa: CASSLSAIPHGYYGYTF
abundance: NA; d_gene: TRBD2; v_gene: TRBV25-1; j_gene: TRBJ2-5; CDR3nt: TGTGCCAGCAGTGCTAGCGGGAGCTTTTCAGAGACCCAGTACTTC; CDR3aa: CASSASGSFSETQYF
abundance: NA; d_gene: NA; v_gene: TRBV5-4; j_gene: TRBJ2-1; CDR3nt: TGTGCCAGCAACGCAGCCCAGGGTGAGCAGTTCTTC; CDR3aa: CASNAAQGEQFF
abundance: once; d_gene: NA; v_gene: TRBV27; j_gene: TRBJ1-1; CDR3nt: TGTGCCAGCAGTTTATCAAGGGGGATCAACACTGAAGCTTTCTTT; CDR3aa: CASSLSRGINTEAFF
abundance: NA; d_gene: TRBD1; v_gene: TRBV27; j_gene: TRBJ2-2; CDR3nt: TGTGCCAGCACCAGGACAGGAATGAACACCGGGGAGCTGTTTTTT; CDR3aa: CASTRTGMNTGELFF
abundance: once; d_gene: NA; v_gene: TRBV7-8; j_gene: TRBJ1-2; CDR3nt: TGTGCCAGCAGCTTAGGGATTTGGGGGGGTGGCTACACCTTC; CDR3aa: CASSLGIWGGGYTF
abundance: once; d_gene: NA; v_gene: TRBV10-3; j_gene: TRBJ2-1; CDR3nt: TGTGCCATCAGTGAATCAAAAAGCACGCAGTTCTTC; CDR3aa: CAISESKSTQFF
abundance: NA; d_gene: TRBD2; v_gene: TRBV5-1; j_gene: TRBJ2-2; CDR3nt: TGCGCCAGCAGCTTCGGAGCGGGAGTCGCCGGGGAGCTGTTTTTT; CDR3aa: CASSFGAGVAGELFF
abundance: NA; d_gene: NA; v_gene: TRBV29-1; j_gene: TRBJ2-1; CDR3nt: TGCAGCGTTCGGAGTGGCGGAGGCAACAATGAGCAGTTCTTC; CDR3aa: CSVRSGGGNNEQFF
abundance: once; d_gene: NA; v_gene: TRBV5-1; j_gene: TRBJ1-5; CDR3nt: TGCGCCAGCAGCTTGGGTGGGGGGAGCCAGCCCCAGCATTTT; CDR3aa: CASSLGGGSQPQHF
abundance: NA; d_gene: NA; v_gene: TRBV30; j_gene: TRBJ1-1; CDR3nt: TGTGCCTGGAGTGTAGCCCGTGAAGCTTTCTTT; CDR3aa: CAWSVAREAFF
abundance: NA; d_gene: NA; v_gene: TRBV28; j_gene: TRBJ1-5; CDR3nt: TGTGCCAGCAGTCCCTACTCGGGGGAGCCCCAGCATTTT; CDR3aa: CASSPYSGEPQHF
abundance: once; d_gene: TRBD2; v_gene: TRBV18; j_gene: TRBJ2-3; CDR3nt: TGTGCCAGCTCACCCCGACGGACTAGCGGGAGGGACACAGATACGCAGTATTTT; CDR3aa: CASSPRRTSGRDTDTQYF
abundance: NA; d_gene: TRBD1; v_gene: TRBV6-5; j_gene: TRBJ1-1; CDR3nt: TGTGCCAGCCGGACGAGGGGGCGCAGTGAAGCTTTCTTT; CDR3aa: CASRTRGRSEAFF
abundance: NA; d_gene: TRBD1; v_gene: TRBV19; j_gene: TRBJ1-1; CDR3nt: TGTGCCAGTAGTATTAGGACAGGGAACACTGAAGCTTTCTTT; CDR3aa: CASSIRTGNTEAFF
abundance: NA; d_gene: TRBD1; v_gene: TRBV27; j_gene: TRBJ2-2; CDR3nt: TGTGCCAGCAGTCCTCGCAGGGGGCGCAACACCGGGGAGCTGTTTTTT; CDR3aa: CASSPRRGRNTGELFF
abundance: NA; d_gene: NA; v_gene: TRBV5-1; j_gene: TRBJ2-3; CDR3nt: TGCGCCAGCAGCTTGATCGGGACTGGCGCAGATACGCAGTATTTT; CDR3aa: CASSLIGTGADTQYF
abundance: few; d_gene: NA; v_gene: TRBV5-1; j_gene: TRBJ2-1; CDR3nt: TGCGCCAGCAGCTTGGAAGGGACACCCTACAATGAGCAGTTCTTC; CDR3aa: CASSLEGTPYNEQFF
abundance: NA; d_gene: NA; v_gene: TRBV6-5; j_gene: TRBJ1-2; CDR3nt: TGTGCCAGCAAGCCCGACATACTCTATGGCTACACCTTC; CDR3aa: CASKPDILYGYTF
abundance: NA; d_gene: TRBD1; v_gene: TRBV3-1/TRBV3-2; j_gene: TRBJ2-3; CDR3nt: TGTGCCAGCAGCCAAGATCCCGGGACAGAAAAAGATACGCAGTATTTT; CDR3aa: CASSQDPGTEKDTQYF
abundance: NA; d_gene: NA; v_gene: TRBV30; j_gene: TRBJ2-7; CDR3nt: TGTGCCTGGAGTCGCCCAAGAGACAGGAACGAGCAGTACTTC; CDR3aa: CAWSRPRDRNEQYF
abundance: few; d_gene: NA; v_gene: TRBV29-1; j_gene: TRBJ1-4; CDR3nt: TGCAGCGTCGCTAGGGTGGAGGGAGAAAAACTGTTTTTT; CDR3aa: CSVARVEGEKLFF
abundance: many; d_gene: NA; v_gene: TRBV24-1; j_gene: TRBJ2-1; CDR3nt: TGTGCCACCAGTGATCTGGAGGAGCAGTTCTTC; CDR3aa: CATSDLEEQFF
abundance: NA; d_gene: NA; v_gene: TRBV18; j_gene: TRBJ1-5; CDR3nt: TGTGCCAGCTCAGGAGACAGGTTCAATAGCAATCAGCCCCAGCATTTT; CDR3aa: CASSGDRFNSNQPQHF
abundance: NA; d_gene: NA; v_gene: TRBV18; j_gene: TRBJ2-3; CDR3nt: TGTGCCAGCTCACCTCCTAGCACAGATACGCAGTATTTT; CDR3aa: CASSPPSTDTQYF
abundance: once; d_gene: NA; v_gene: TRBV11-3; j_gene: TRBJ2-5; CDR3nt: TGTGCCAGCAGCTTAGCCGGACTATCCCAAGAGACCCAGTACTTC; CDR3aa: CASSLAGLSQETQYF
abundance: NA; d_gene: TRBD1; v_gene: TRBV30; j_gene: TRBJ1-6; CDR3nt: TGTGCCTGGAGTGTGTGGGACAGGGAAGAATCACCCCTCCACTTT; CDR3aa: CAWSVWDREESPLHF
abundance: once; d_gene: TRBD2; v_gene: TRBV7-9; j_gene: TRBJ2-1; CDR3nt: TGTGCCAGCAGCCCTAGCGGGAGGGGTTACAATGAGCAGTTCTTC; CDR3aa: CASSPSGRGYNEQFF
abundance: NA; d_gene: TRBD1; v_gene: TRBV5-8; j_gene: TRBJ2-1; CDR3nt: TGTGCCAGCAGCTACAGACAGGGGGGCAATGAGCAGTTCTTC; CDR3aa: CASSYRQGGNEQFF
abundance: NA; d_gene: NA; v_gene: TRBV21-1; j_gene: TRBJ1-4; CDR3nt: TGTGCCAGCAGCCTTCGGGACCGGGACAGGGGTTTTTCCACTAATGAAAAACTGTTTTTT; CDR3aa: CASSLRDRDRGFSTNEKLFF
abundance: NA; d_gene: NA; v_gene: TRBV9; j_gene: TRBJ2-5; CDR3nt: TGTGCCAGCAGCGTAAATTCAGGGGTAGAAGAGACCCAGTACTTC; CDR3aa: CASSVNSGVEETQYF
abundance: NA; d_gene: NA; v_gene: TRBV5-4; j_gene: TRBJ2-1; CDR3nt: TGTGCCAGCGCCTTTACGGGGTCCTACAATGAGCAGTTCTTC; CDR3aa: CASAFTGSYNEQFF
abundance: NA; d_gene: NA; v_gene: TRBV12-3/TRBV12-4; j_gene: TRBJ2-1; CDR3nt: TGTGCCAGCAGGGCAGGGTTAGCCAATGAGCAGTTCTTC; CDR3aa: CASRAGLANEQFF
abundance: NA; d_gene: TRBD2; v_gene: TRBV7-2; j_gene: TRBJ2-1; CDR3nt: TGTGCCAGCAGCTTGGATAGCGGGAGCTCCTACAATGAGCAGTTCTTC; CDR3aa: CASSLDSGSSYNEQFF